These T cell receptor beta chains were read from a single sample in a study of T cell responses to AZD1222 COVID-19 vaccine. Libraries were prepared by immunoSEQ multiplex PCR; TCRdb keeps only in-frame clonotypes and omits some of them. This sample has roughly 99,000 clones; approximately 91% occur once, and the top ten carry about 9%. The sequenced sample was peripheral blood, obtained 28 days after the second AZD1222 dose. Every receptor here comes from an adult who received the AZD1222 COVID-19 vaccine. CDR3s include the opening cysteine and the closing phenylalanine or tryptophan. The order of the fields is D gene, V gene, clone size, J gene, CDR3 protein, CDR3 DNA. A D gene is named only where the DNA matches it firmly. Size is omitted from some rows. Given values are once, few, many or a class for expanded clones.

TRBD2	TRBV5-4	NA	TRBJ2-1	CASSPPGTSVYEQFF	TGTGCCAGCAGCCCGCCCGGGACTAGCGTCTATGAGCAGTTCTTC
TRBD1	TRBV14	NA	TRBJ1-3	CASSQRTGPGGNTIYF	TGTGCCAGCAGCCAGCGGACAGGGCCGGGGGGAAACACCATATATTTT
TRBD2	TRBV4-1	NA	TRBJ2-1	CASSHPSGTREAGEQFF	TGCGCCAGCAGCCACCCTAGCGGGACCCGAGAAGCGGGAGAGCAGTTCTTC
NA	TRBV25-1	NA	TRBJ2-1	CASSDPWTAYNEQFF	TGTGCCAGCAGTGATCCCTGGACAGCCTACAATGAGCAGTTCTTC
NA	TRBV19	NA	TRBJ1-5	CASSFGHNQPQHF	TGTGCCAGTAGTTTCGGCCACAATCAGCCCCAGCATTTT
NA	TRBV28	NA	TRBJ2-2	CASRTSPGELFF	TGTGCCAGCAGAACTAGCCCCGGGGAGCTGTTTTTT
NA	TRBV9	NA	TRBJ1-1	CASSGKPAMNTEAFF	TGTGCCAGCAGCGGGAAACCAGCAATGAACACTGAAGCTTTCTTT
NA	TRBV6-1	NA	TRBJ1-5	CASSEARYGNQPQHF	TGTGCCAGCAGTGAAGCCCGGTACGGCAATCAGCCCCAGCATTTT
TRBD1	TRBV27	once	TRBJ2-7	CASSDSGGEQYF	TGTGCCAGCAGTGACTCAGGGGGCGAGCAGTACTTC
NA	TRBV6-5	NA	TRBJ2-3	CASSYGSTDTQYF	TGTGCCAGCAGTTACGGTAGCACAGATACGCAGTATTTT
TRBD2	TRBV24-1	NA	TRBJ2-1	CATSDGTSGRAYNEQFF	TGTGCCACCAGTGATGGGACTAGCGGGAGGGCCTACAATGAGCAGTTCTTC
TRBD1	TRBV7-6	NA	TRBJ2-2	CASSKGASGNTGELFF	TGTGCCAGCAGCAAGGGGGCCAGCGGGAACACCGGGGAGCTGTTTTTT
NA	TRBV27	NA	TRBJ1-5	CASRKQGNQPQHF	TGTGCCAGCCGTAAACAGGGCAATCAGCCCCAGCATTTT
TRBD2	TRBV2	NA	TRBJ2-7	CAGRTSGEQYF	TGTGCCGGCCGAACTAGCGGTGAGCAGTACTTC
NA	TRBV6-5	NA	TRBJ1-5	CASSREGENQPQHF	TGTGCCAGCAGTAGGGAGGGGGAAAATCAGCCCCAGCATTTT
NA	TRBV29-1	NA	TRBJ1-1	CSVEDLIRGTEAFF	TGCAGCGTTGAAGATCTGATCAGGGGCACTGAAGCTTTCTTT
TRBD1	TRBV18	NA	TRBJ1-5	CASSASPPGQGGQPQHF	TGTGCCAGCTCCGCGTCCCCGCCGGGACAGGGCGGTCAGCCCCAGCATTTT
TRBD1	TRBV3-1/TRBV3-2	NA	TRBJ2-3	CASSAGTGINTQYF	TGTGCCAGCAGTGCAGGGACAGGGATCAATACGCAGTATTTT
NA	TRBV11-2	NA	TRBJ1-4	CASSFRQRLFF	TGTGCCAGCAGCTTCCGGCAGAGACTGTTTTTT
NA	TRBV7-2	NA	TRBJ2-1	CASSLALGFSDEQFF	TGTGCCAGCAGCTTAGCGCTTGGTTTCAGCGATGAGCAGTTCTTC
TRBD2	TRBV7-3	NA	TRBJ2-1	CASSLGGSGPDEQFF	TGTGCCAGCAGCTTAGGCGGGAGTGGTCCGGATGAGCAGTTCTTC
NA	TRBV28	NA	TRBJ1-1	CASSRFRDVANTEAFF	TGTGCCAGCAGCCGGTTCAGGGACGTTGCGAACACTGAAGCTTTCTTT
NA	TRBV28	NA	TRBJ2-3	CASSLRGGSTDTQYF	TGTGCCAGCAGTTTAAGGGGGGGATCGACAGATACGCAGTATTTT
NA	TRBV15	NA	TRBJ2-5	CATSRDQGGGETQYF	TGTGCCACCAGCAGAGACCAGGGGGGAGGGGAGACCCAGTACTTC
NA	TRBV4-3	NA	TRBJ1-4	CASSQDWGWEEKLFF	TGCGCCAGCAGCCAAGATTGGGGCTGGGAAGAAAAACTGTTTTTT
NA	TRBV6-5	NA	TRBJ1-5	CASREDSHSNQPQHF	TGTGCCAGCAGAGAGGACAGTCATAGCAATCAGCCCCAGCATTTT
NA	TRBV4-3	NA	TRBJ2-2	CASSQVTGSGELFF	TGCGCCAGCAGCCAAGTCACAGGGTCCGGGGAGCTGTTTTTT
TRBD1	TRBV9	NA	TRBJ2-2	CASSVLGTGNGELFF	TGTGCCAGCAGCGTATTGGGGACAGGGAACGGGGAGCTGTTTTTT
TRBD1	TRBV27	NA	TRBJ2-7	CASSLSGTEGRRQQYF	TGTGCCAGCAGTTTATCCGGGACAGAGGGGCGCCGGCAGCAGTACTTC
NA	TRBV28	NA	TRBJ2-3	CASSPLGEVGGDTQYF	TGTGCCAGCAGCCCGCTAGGGGAGGTCGGAGGCGATACGCAGTATTTT
TRBD1	TRBV7-2	NA	TRBJ2-7	CASSWDRVYEQYF	TGTGCCAGCAGCTGGGACAGGGTCTACGAGCAGTACTTC
NA	TRBV18	NA	TRBJ2-7	CASSPEADYEQYF	TGTGCCAGCTCACCAGAGGCGGACTACGAGCAGTACTTC
TRBD2	TRBV6-2/TRBV6-3	NA	TRBJ2-1	CASSLNSGTSVYNEQFF	TGTGCCAGCAGTTTAAACTCCGGGACTAGCGTGTACAATGAGCAGTTCTTC
TRBD2	TRBV2	NA	TRBJ2-4	CASSEPPSGRRNIQYF	TGTGCCAGCAGTGAACCGCCTAGCGGGAGAAGGAACATTCAGTACTTC
TRBD1	TRBV11-2	NA	TRBJ1-5	CASSFSQGARSNQPQHF	TGTGCCAGCAGCTTTTCACAGGGGGCGAGGAGCAATCAGCCCCAGCATTTT
NA	TRBV27	NA	TRBJ1-1	CASSQQGRTEAFF	TGTGCCAGCAGTCAGCAGGGAAGAACTGAAGCTTTCTTT
NA	TRBV2	NA	TRBJ2-1	CASSAGQQAYNEQFF	TGTGCCAGCAGCGCGGGACAGCAAGCCTACAATGAGCAGTTCTTC
NA	TRBV28	NA	TRBJ2-1	CASATVSYNEQFF	TGTGCCAGCGCGACAGTAAGCTACAATGAGCAGTTCTTC
TRBD1	TRBV6-5	NA	TRBJ1-6	CATLPWTGDNSPLHF	TGTGCCACTCTTCCCTGGACAGGAGATAATTCACCCCTCCACTTT
NA	TRBV4-1	NA	TRBJ1-1	CASSQESRLNTEAFF	TGCGCCAGCAGCCAAGAGAGCAGGTTGAACACTGAAGCTTTCTTT